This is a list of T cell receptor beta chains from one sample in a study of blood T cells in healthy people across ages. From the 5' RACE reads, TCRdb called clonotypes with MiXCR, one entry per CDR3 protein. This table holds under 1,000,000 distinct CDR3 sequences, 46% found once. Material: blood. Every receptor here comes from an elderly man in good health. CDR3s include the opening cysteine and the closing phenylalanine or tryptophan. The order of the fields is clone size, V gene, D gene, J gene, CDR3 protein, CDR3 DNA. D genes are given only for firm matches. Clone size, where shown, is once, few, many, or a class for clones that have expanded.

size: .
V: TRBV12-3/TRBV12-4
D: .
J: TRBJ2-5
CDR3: CASALMEGETQYF
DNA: TGTGCCAGTGCCCTGATGGAGGGGGAGACCCAGTACTTC

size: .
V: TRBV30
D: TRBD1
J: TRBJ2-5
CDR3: CAWSMGQQETQYF
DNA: TGTGCCTGGAGTATGGGACAGCAAGAGACCCAGTACTTC

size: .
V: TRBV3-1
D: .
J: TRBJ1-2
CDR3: CASSSRGRRQDYVYTF
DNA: TGTGCCAGCAGCTCCCGGGGAAGGAGGCAGGACTATGTCTACACCTTC

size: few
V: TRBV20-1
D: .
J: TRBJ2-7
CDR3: CSAIPSHEQYF
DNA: TGCAGTGCTATTCCAAGCCACGAGCAGTACTTC

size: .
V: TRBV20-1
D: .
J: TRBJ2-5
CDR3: CSANIRTYGIGETQYF
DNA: TGCAGTGCAAATATCAGGACGTATGGAATTGGTGAGACCCAGTACTTC

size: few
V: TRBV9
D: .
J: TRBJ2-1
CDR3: CASSVVPGTLPYNEQFF
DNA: TGTGCCAGCAGCGTAGTTCCGGGAACCCTACCGTACAATGAGCAGTTCTTC

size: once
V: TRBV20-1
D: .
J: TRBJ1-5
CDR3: CSVRGGGNQPQHF
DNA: TGCAGTGTTCGGGGGGGAGGGAATCAGCCCCAGCATTTT

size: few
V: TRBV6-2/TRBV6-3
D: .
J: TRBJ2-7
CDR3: CASSYLGPTGEQYF
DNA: TGTGCCAGCAGTTACCTCGGACCTACGGGAGAGCAGTACTTC

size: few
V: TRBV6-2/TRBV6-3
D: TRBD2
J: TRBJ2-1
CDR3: CASILAGSSYNEQFF
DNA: TGTGCCAGCATTTTAGCGGGAAGCTCCTACAATGAGCAGTTCTTC

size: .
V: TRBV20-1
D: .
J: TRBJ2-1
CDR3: CSARDQNLDEQFF
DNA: TGCAGTGCTAGAGATCAGAATTTGGATGAGCAGTTCTTC

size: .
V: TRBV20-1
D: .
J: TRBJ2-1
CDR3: CSAETGTFQETQFF
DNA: TGCAGTGCGGAAACCGGGACCTTCCAAGAGACCCAGTTCTTC

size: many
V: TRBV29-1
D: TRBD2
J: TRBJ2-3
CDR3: CSVVAGGDTQYF
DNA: TGCAGCGTTGTAGCGGGAGGAGATACGCAGTATTTT

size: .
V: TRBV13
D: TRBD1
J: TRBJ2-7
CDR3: CASSKGTGASYEQYF
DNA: TGTGCCAGCAGCAAAGGGACAGGGGCCTCCTACGAGCAGTACTTC

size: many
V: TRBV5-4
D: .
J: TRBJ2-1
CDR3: CASSPVPNEQFF
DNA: TGTGCCAGCAGCCCCGTCCCAAATGAGCAGTTCTTC

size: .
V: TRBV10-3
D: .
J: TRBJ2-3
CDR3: CAIGITDTQYF
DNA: TGTGCCATCGGGATCACAGATACGCAGTATTTT

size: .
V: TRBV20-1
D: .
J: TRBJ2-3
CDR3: CSAIAGVGTDTQYF
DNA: TGCAGTGCTATTGCAGGGGTTGGCACAGATACGCAGTATTTT

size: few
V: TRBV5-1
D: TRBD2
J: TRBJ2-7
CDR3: CASSLVASGVDEQYF
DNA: TGCGCCAGCAGCTTGGTGGCTAGCGGGGTGGACGAGCAGTACTTC

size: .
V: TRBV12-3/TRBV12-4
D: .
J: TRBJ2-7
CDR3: CASSLALVAHYEQYF
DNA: TGTGCCAGCAGTTTAGCGCTAGTGGCCCACTACGAGCAGTACTTC

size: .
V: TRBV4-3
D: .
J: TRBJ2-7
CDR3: CASSQGGRSYEQYF
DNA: TGCGCCAGCAGCCAAGGCGGTCGATCCTACGAGCAGTACTTC

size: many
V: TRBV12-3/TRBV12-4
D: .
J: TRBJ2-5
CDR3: CASSFFTGSGETQYF
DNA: TGTGCCAGCAGTTTCTTTACGGGCTCCGGGGAGACCCAGTACTTC

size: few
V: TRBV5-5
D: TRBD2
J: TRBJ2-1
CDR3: CASSPGLADDPQFF
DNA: TGTGCCAGCAGCCCGGGACTAGCGGACGACCCGCAGTTCTTC

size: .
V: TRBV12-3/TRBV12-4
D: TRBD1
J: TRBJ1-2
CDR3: CASSRTGPNYGYTF
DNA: TGTGCCAGCAGCAGGACAGGGCCCAACTATGGCTACACCTTC

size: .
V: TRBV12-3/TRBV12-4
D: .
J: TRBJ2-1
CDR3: CASSLARGGAYNEQFF
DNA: TGTGCCAGCAGTTTAGCGCGAGGGGGAGCCTACAATGAGCAGTTCTTC

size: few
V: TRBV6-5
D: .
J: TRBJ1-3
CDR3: CAVSPATGNSGNTIYF
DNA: TGTGCCGTGAGTCCAGCTACAGGGAACTCTGGAAACACCATATATTTT

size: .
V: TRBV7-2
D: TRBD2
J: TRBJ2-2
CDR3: CASSLATSSGELFF
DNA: TGTGCCAGCAGCTTGGCGACTAGCTCCGGGGAGCTGTTTTTT

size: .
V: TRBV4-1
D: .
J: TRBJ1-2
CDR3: CASSQDQDHNYGYTF
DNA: TGCGCCAGCAGCCAAGATCAGGATCATAACTATGGCTACACCTTC

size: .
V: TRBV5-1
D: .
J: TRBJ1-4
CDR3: CASSGGLSGKLFF
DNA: TGCGCCAGCAGCGGGGGACTCTCGGGGAAACTGTTTTTT

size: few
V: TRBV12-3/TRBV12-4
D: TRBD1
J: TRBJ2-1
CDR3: CASSYTGGSYNEQFF
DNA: TGTGCCAGCAGTTATACAGGGGGCTCCTACAATGAGCAGTTCTTC

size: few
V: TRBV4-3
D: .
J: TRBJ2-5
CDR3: CASSYLEGETQYF
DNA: TGCGCCAGCTCCTACCTAGAAGGGGAGACCCAGTACTTC

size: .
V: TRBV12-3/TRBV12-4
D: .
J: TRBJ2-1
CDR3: CASSGIYEQFF
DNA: TGTGCCAGCAGCGGGATATATGAGCAGTTCTTC

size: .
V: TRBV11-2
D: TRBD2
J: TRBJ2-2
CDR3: CASSGAGLAGAGELFF
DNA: TGTGCCAGCAGCGGAGCGGGACTAGCGGGAGCCGGGGAGCTGTTTTTT

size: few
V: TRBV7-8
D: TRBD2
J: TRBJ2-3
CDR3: CASSLGGSGRLGDTQYF
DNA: TGTGCCAGCAGCTTAGGCGGCAGCGGGAGGTTGGGAGATACGCAGTATTTT

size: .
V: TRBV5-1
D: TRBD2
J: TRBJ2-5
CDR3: CASSLVGTSGSQETQYF
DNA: TGCGCCAGCAGCTTGGTCGGGACTAGCGGGTCGCAAGAGACCCAGTACTTC

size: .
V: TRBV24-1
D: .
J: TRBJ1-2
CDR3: CATSDPGRIYGYTF
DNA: TGTGCCACCAGTGATCCTGGACGGATCTATGGCTACACCTTC

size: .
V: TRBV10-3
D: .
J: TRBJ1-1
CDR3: CAISDLGKAFF
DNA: TGTGCCATCAGTGATCTGGGGAAAGCTTTCTTT

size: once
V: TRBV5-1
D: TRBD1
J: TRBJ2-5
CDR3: CASRSRTGGSYNEQYF
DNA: TGCGCCAGCAGATCCAGGACAGGGGGTTCCTACAATGAGCAGTACTTC

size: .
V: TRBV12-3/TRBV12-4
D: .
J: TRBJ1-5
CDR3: CASSPPGGGGNQPQHF
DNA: TGTGCCAGCAGTCCACCGGGGGGAGGTGGCAATCAGCCCCAGCATTTT

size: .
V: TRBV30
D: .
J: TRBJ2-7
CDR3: CAWSRGISYEQYF
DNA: TGTGCCTGGAGTCGGGGAATCTCCTACGAGCAGTACTTC

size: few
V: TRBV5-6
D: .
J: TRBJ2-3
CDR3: CASSFMDSTDTQYF
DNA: TGTGCCAGCAGCTTTATGGACAGCACAGATACGCAGTATTTT

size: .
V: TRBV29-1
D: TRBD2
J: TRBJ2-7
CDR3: CSVQVAGGCEQYF
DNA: TGCAGCGTGCAAGTAGCGGGAGGGTGCGAGCAGTACTTC

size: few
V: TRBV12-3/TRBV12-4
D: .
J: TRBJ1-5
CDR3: CASSLTPVSNQPQHF
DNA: TGTGCCAGCAGTTTAACCCCAGTTAGCAATCAGCCCCAGCATTTT

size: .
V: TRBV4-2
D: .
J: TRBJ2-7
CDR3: CASSQVYRPARSYEQYF
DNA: TGTGCCAGCAGCCAAGTTTACAGGCCCGCCCGCTCCTACGAGCAGTACTTC

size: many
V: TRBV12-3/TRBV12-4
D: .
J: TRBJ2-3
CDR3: CASINTDTQYF
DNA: TGTGCCAGCATCAACACAGATACGCAGTATTTT

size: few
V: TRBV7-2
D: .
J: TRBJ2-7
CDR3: CASSRRVSASEAYEQYF
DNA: TGTGCCAGCAGCAGAAGGGTATCCGCCTCAGAGGCCTACGAGCAGTACTTC

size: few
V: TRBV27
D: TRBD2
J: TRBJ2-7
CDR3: CASSFSGTSGIYEQYF
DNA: TGTGCCAGCAGTTTTTCTGGGACTAGCGGGATCTACGAGCAGTACTTC

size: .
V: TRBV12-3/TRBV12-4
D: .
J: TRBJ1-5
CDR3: CASSLQEVNQPQHF
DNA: TGTGCCAGCAGTTTGCAGGAGGTCAATCAGCCCCAGCATTTT

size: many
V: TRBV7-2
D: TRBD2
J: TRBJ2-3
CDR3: CASSLVAGEADTQYF
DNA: TGTGCCAGCAGCTTAGTTGCGGGAGAGGCAGATACGCAGTATTTT

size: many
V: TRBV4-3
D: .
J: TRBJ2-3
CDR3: CASSQEIPRAWITDTQYF
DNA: TGCGCCAGCAGCCAAGAAATCCCGAGGGCCTGGATCACAGATACGCAGTATTTT

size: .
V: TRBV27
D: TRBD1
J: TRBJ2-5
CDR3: CASSRNSGQGEETQYF
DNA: TGTGCCAGCAGCAGAAACTCGGGACAGGGAGAAGAGACCCAGTACTTC

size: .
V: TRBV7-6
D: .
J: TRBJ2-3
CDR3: CASSTSRGWSTDTQYF
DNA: TGTGCCAGCAGCACCTCCAGGGGATGGAGCACAGATACGCAGTATTTT

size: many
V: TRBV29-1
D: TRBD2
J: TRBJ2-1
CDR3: CSVEEGGGRASVEQFF
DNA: TGCAGCGTTGAAGAGGGAGGCGGGAGGGCCTCGGTTGAGCAGTTCTTC

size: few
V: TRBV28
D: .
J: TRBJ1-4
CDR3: CASRPNRLDGLFF
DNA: TGTGCCAGCAGACCGAACAGGCTAGATGGGCTGTTTTTT

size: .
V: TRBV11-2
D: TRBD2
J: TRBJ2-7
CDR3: CASSIRLAYEQYF
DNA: TGTGCCAGCAGCATAAGACTAGCTTACGAGCAGTACTTC

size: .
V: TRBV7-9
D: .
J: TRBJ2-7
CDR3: CASSVGGLSYEQYF
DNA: TGTGCCAGCAGCGTCGGGGGGCTCTCCTACGAGCAGTACTTC

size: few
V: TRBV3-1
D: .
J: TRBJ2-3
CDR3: CASSQRSRDTDTQYF
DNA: TGTGCCAGCAGCCAACGGTCCAGGGACACAGATACGCAGTATTTT

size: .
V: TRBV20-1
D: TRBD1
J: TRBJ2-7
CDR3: CSANLDRGHEQYF
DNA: TGCAGTGCGAATCTAGACAGGGGCCACGAGCAGTACTTC